The T cell receptor beta chain under discussion was sequenced for a study of cytomegalovirus exposure and HLA in healthy donors. V was clipped by 7 bases and J by 3 bases, with 13 bases between them. The CDR3 has 14 residues. CDR1 is SGHRS and CDR2 is YFSETQ in the germline V gene. Some clones are missing from TCRdb's copy, which holds only in-frame ones; the method was immunoSEQ multiplex PCR. Here the sample spans about 50,000 clones, just over 85% being singletons. Specimen: PBMCs. This chain connects TRBV5-1 to TRBJ2-2, with D possibly matching TRBD1 (5 bases). The sequence came from a woman aged 25 to 39 in good health and CMV-seronegative. Written as DNA, the CDR3 is TGCGCCAGCGCGATGACAGTCTACACCGGGGAGCTGTTTTTT. Protein product: CASAMTVYTGELFF.